Included here is one TCR beta chain sequence, with context. Its antigen is unidentified. This CDR3 is missing its conserved last phenylalanine or tryptophan, likely due to a read error. The data derive from a study of tumor-infiltrating lymphocytes in primary liver carcinoma. Study background: All lesions had stage T1-T3 N0M0 and roughly 4.2 to 10 cm widths.

Co-extraction of RNA and DNA was performed on about 18-30 mg of unsorted bulk tissue. The patients, who had chronic HBV infection, were treatment-naive (untreated). Germline CDR1 SGHKS, CDR2 YYEKEE (reference sequence). The CDR3 is 15 amino acids. Findings of the study overall: Against blood, tumors held a significantly higher top-250-clone fraction (p = 0.039). All five tumor regions shared only about 8-25% of top clones.

The input was 450 to 500 ng total RNA; TCR beta cDNA was made from it with a constant-region primer. Three rounds of nested multiplex PCR with slightly modified ARM-PCR produced TCR beta libraries. Primers for the first two PCR rounds were TRBV1-TRBV30 forward primers and a C-beta reverse primer (roughly 9 cycles per round). TCRdb passed the multiplex PCR reads through MiXCR, listing each CDR3 protein once. Of under 90,000 distinct CDR3 sequences listed, approximately 72% are singletons. This receptor was obtained from a man aged 35 to 55 with primary liver carcinoma and hepatitis B virus infection. Input material: liver tumor tissue from sampling region 1. Subset meaning: tumor region T1, superior pole. The genes are TRBV5-5 and TRBJ2-7; the D is unclear. The CDR3 sequence: CASSLAASATYVQYL. For the CDR3, the DNA is TGTGCCAGCAGCCTCGCGGCTTCCGCTACCTACGTGCAGTACTTA.